This TCR beta chain was profiled in a study of blood T cells in healthy people across ages. CDR1 is SGHVS, CDR2 FNYEAQ, per germline. The CDR3 has 13 amino acids. V lost 6 bases and J lost 2, with 11 bases in between. Using a J-beta primer mix together with a sample-barcoded 5' primer, a second PCR was run for roughly 7 to 11 cycles. TCRdb processed the 5' RACE reads anew with MiXCR; each CDR3 protein has one entry. The table includes about 1.4 million distinct CDR3 sequences, almost 60% detected once. This sequence was found in a man aged 18 to 30 in good health. V usage is TRBV7-6 and J usage is TRBJ2-7, with D unresolved. The sequenced sample consisted of blood. CDR3 region: CASSFTQTYEQYF. As DNA, the CDR3 is TGTGCCAGCAGTTTTACACAAACCTACGAGCAGTACTTC.